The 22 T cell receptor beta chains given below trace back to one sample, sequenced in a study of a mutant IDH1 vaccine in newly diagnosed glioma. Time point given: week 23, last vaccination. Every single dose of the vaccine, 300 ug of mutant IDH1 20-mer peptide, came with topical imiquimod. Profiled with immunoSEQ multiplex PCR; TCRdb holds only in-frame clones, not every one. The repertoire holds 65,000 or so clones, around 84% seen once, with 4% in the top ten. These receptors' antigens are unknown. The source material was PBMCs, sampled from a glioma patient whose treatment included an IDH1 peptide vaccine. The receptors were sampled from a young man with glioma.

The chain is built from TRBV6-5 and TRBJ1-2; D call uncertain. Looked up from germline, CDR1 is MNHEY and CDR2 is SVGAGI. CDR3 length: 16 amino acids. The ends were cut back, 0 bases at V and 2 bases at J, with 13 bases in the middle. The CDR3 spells CASSYSTLRANYGYTF. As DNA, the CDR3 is TGTGCCAGCAGTTACTCGACCCTACGGGCGAACTATGGCTACACCTTC.

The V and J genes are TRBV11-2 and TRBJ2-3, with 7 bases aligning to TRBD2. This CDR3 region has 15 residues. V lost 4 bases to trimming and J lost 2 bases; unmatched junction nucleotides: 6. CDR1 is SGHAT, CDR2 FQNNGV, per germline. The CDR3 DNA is TGTGCCAGCAGCTCGGCCGGGACTATCACAGATACGCAGTATTTT. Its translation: CASSSAGTITDTQYF.

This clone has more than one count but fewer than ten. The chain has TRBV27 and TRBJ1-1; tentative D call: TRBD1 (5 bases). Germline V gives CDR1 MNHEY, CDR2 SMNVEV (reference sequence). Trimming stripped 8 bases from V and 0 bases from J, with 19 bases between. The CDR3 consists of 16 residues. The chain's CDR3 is CASLGVLGTVNTEAFF. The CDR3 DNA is TGTGCCAGCCTTGGTGTGCTCGGGACGGTGAACACTGAAGCTTTCTTT.

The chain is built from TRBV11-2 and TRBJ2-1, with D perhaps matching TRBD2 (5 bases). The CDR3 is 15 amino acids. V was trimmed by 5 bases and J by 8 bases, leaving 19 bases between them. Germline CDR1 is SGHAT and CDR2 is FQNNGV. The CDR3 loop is CASSLGPSIYDEQFF. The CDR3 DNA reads TGTGCCAGCAGCCTCGGACCTAGCATTTATGATGAGCAGTTCTTC.

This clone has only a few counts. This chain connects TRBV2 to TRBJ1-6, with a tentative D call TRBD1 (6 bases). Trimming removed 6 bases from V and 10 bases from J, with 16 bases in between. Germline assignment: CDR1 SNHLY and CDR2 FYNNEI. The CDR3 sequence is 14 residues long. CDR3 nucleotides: TGTGCCAGCAGGAGGGGGGGAAGAGAATCACCCCTCCACTTT. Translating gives CASRRGGRESPLHF.

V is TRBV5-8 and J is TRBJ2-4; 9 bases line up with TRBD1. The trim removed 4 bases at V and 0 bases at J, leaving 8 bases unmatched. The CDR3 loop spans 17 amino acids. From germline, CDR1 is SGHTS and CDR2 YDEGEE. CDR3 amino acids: CASSPEQGALAKNIQYF. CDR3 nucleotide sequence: TGTGCCAGCAGCCCGGAACAGGGGGCCCTAGCCAAAAACATTCAGTACTTC.

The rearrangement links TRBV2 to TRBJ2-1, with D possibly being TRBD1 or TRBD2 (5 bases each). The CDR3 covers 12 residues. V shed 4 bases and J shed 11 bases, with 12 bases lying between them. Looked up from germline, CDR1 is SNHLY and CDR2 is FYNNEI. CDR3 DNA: TGTGCCAGCAGTGGGAGGACATTGAAGCAGTTCTTC. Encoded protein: CASSGRTLKQFF.

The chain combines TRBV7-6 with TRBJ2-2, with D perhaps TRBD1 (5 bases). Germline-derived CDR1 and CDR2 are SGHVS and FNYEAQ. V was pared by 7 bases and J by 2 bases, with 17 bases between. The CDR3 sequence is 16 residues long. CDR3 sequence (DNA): TGTGCCAGCACCTCCAGACCAGGGTTCAACACCGGGGAGCTGTTTTTT. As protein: CASTSRPGFNTGELFF. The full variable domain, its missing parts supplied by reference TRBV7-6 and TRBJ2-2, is GAGVSQSPRYKVTKRGQDVALRCDPISGHVSLYWYRQALGQGPEFLTYFNYEAQQDKSGLPNDRFSAERPEGSISTLTIQRTEQRDSAMYRCASTSRPGFNTGELFFGEGSRLTVL.

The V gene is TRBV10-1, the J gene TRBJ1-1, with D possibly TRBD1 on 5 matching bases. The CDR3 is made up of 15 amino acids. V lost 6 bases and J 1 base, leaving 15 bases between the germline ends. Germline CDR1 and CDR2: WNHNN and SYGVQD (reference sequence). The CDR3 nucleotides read TGCGCCAGCAGCCCCCTAGGAGGGGAGAACACTGAAGCTTTCTTT. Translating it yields CASSPLGGENTEAFF.

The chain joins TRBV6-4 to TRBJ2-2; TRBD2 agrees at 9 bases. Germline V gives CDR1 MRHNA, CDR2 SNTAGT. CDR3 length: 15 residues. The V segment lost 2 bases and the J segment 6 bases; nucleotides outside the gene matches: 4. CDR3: CASSDEAGGSGELFF. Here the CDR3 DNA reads TGTGCCAGCAGTGACGAAGCGGGGGGTTCCGGGGAGCTGTTTTTT.

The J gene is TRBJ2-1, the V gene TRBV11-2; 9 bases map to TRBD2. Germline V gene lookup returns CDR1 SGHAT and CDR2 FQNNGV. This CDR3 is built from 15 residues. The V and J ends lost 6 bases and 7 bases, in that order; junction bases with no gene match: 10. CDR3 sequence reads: CASRYSGGFGNEQFF. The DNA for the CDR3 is TGTGCCAGCAGATATAGCGGGGGATTCGGGAATGAGCAGTTCTTC.

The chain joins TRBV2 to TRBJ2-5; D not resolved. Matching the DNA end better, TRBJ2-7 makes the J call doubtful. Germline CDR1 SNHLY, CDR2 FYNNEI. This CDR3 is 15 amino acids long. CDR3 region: CASSDGPNPYYEQYF. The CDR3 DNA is TGTGCCAGCAGTGATGGTCCCAACCCCTACTACGAGCAGTACTTC.

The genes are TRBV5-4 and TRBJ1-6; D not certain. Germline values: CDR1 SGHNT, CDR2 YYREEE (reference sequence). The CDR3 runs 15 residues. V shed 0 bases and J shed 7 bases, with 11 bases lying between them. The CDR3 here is CASSLARSPNSPLHF. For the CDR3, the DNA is TGTGCCAGCAGCTTGGCTCGCAGCCCCAATTCACCCCTCCACTTT.

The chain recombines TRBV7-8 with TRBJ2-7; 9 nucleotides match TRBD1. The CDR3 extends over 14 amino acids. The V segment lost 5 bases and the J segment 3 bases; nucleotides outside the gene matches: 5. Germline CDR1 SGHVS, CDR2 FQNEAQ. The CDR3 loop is CASSIRDRVYEQYF. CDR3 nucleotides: TGTGCCAGCAGCATCCGGGACAGGGTCTACGAGCAGTACTTC.

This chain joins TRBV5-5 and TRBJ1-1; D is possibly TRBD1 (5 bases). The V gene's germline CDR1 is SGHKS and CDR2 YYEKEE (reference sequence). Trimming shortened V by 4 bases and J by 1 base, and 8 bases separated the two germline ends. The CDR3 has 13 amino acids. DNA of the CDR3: TGTGCCAGCAGCATGGGACCGAACACTGAAGCTTTCTTT. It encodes CASSMGPNTEAFF.

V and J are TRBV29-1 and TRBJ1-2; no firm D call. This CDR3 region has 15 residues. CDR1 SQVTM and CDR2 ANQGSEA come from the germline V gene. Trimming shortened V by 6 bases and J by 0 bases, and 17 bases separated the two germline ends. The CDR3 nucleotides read TGCAGCGTCAGAACTGGACGGCACGCTAACTATGGCTACACCTTC. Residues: CSVRTGRHANYGYTF.

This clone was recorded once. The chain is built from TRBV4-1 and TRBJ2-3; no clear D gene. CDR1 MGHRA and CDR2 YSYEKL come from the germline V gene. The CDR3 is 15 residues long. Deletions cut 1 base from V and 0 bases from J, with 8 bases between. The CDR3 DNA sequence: TGCGCCAGCAGCCAAGGTATAGCTAGCACAGATACGCAGTATTTT. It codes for CASSQGIASTDTQYF.

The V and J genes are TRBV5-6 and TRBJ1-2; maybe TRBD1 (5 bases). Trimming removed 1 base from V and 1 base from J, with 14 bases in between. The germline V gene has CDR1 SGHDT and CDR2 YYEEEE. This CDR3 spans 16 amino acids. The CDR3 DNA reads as TGTGCCAGCAGCTTGCAAGACAGACGGATTAACTATGGCTACACCTTC. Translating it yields CASSLQDRRINYGYTF.

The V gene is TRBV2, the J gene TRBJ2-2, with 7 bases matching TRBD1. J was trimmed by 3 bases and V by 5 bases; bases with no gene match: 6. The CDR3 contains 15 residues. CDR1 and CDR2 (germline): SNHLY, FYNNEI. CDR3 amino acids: CASSRSDRDTGELFF. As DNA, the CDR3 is TGTGCCAGCAGTAGGAGTGACAGGGACACCGGGGAGCTGTTTTTT.

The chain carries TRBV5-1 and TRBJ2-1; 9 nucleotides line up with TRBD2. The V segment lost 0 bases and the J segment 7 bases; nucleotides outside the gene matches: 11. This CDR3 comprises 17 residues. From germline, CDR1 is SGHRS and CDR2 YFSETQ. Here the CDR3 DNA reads TGCGCCAGCAGCTTGGACGGCGGGGGGGCCACGGGAAATGAGCAGTTCTTC. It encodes CASSLDGGGATGNEQFF.

The CDR3 protein is CATSRDRAGDETQYF. The CDR3, as DNA: TGTGCCACCAGCAGAGATCGGGCAGGGGACGAGACCCAGTACTTC. J is TRBJ2-5 and V is TRBV15; TRBD1 is a possible D gene (6 bases). Germline CDR1 reads LNHNV; CDR2 reads YYDKDF (reference sequence). Trimming shortened V by 0 bases and J by 5 bases, and 13 bases separated the two germline ends. The CDR3 is 15 residues long.

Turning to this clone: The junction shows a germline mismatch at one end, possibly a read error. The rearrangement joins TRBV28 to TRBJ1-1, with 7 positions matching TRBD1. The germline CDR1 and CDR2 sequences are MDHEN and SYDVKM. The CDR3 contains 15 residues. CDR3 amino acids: CASSNRGPSNAEAFF. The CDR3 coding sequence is TGTGCCAGCAGTAACAGGGGCCCCTCGAACGCTGAAGCTTTCTTT.